The source of this TCR beta chain is a study of T cells after yellow fever vaccination. Whole-study findings and limits: Weaker overall was a secondary response that nonetheless peaked faster, on day 5 versus 15.

Only a few counts were recorded for this clonotype. Its antigen is not known. A 5'RACE template-switching step, the method used to make TCR cDNA, added a universal primer site and UMIs. TCRdb passed the 5' RACE reads through MiXCR, listing each CDR3 protein once. The sample includes about 360,000 distinct CDR3 sequences, around 6.4% seen only once; the top ten take approximately 15%. Source: PBMCs, taken 5 days after the yellow fever booster vaccination. The sequence was collected from a man under 40 who received the YFV17D yellow fever vaccine.

The CDR3 is CASSLAPGQGNEQYF. CDR3 bases: TGCGCCAGCAGCTTGGCCCCGGGACAGGGAAACGAGCAGTACTTC. This chain links TRBV5-1 with TRBJ2-7; the match to TRBD1 covers 9 bases. Germline V lookup: CDR1 SGHRS, CDR2 YFSETQ. CDR3 length equals 15 residues. V was clipped by 0 bases and J by 5 bases; unmatched bases: 6.